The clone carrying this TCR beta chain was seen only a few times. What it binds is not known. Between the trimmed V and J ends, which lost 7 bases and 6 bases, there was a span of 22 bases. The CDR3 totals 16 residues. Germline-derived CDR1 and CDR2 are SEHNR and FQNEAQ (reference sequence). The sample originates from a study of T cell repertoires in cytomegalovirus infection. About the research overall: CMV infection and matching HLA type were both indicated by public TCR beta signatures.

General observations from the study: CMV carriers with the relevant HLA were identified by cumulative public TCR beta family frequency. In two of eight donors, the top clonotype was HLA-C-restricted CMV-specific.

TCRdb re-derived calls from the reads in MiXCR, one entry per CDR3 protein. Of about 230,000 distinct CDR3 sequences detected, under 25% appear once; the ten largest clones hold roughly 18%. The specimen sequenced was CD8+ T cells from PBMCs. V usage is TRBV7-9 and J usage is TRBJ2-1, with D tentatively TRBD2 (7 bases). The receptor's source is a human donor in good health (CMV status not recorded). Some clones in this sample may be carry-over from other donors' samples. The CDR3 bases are TGTGCCAGCATCCTAGCTCCCCCGGGGGGCCCCAATGAGCAGTTCTTC. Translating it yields CASILAPPGGPNEQFF.